A selection of T cell receptor beta chains follows, all from one sample in a study of cytomegalovirus exposure and HLA in healthy donors. Profiling relied on immunoSEQ multiplex PCR, and the TCRdb table lists in-frame clones only, not all of them. The sample consists of about 130,000 clones, 66% of them appearing once. Sequenced sample: PBMCs. Receptors originate from a human donor in good health. The CDR3 runs from the conserved cysteine through the conserved F or W. Each record gives: D gene, clone size, CDR3 length, J gene, V gene, CDR3 protein, CDR3 DNA. The D gene is left open where the match is weak. Only part of the rows carry a size: once, few, many, or a class if the clone is expanded.

>TRBD2|-|16|TRBJ2-1|TRBV11-3
CASSRTSLAGGNEQFF
TGTGCCAGCAGCCGGACCTCACTAGCGGGAGGCAATGAGCAGTTCTTC
>-|few|15|TRBJ1-4|TRBV29-1
CSVGLGGAVNEKLFF
TGCAGCGTTGGCTTAGGGGGGGCTGTTAATGAAAAACTGTTTTTT
>TRBD2|-|15|TRBJ2-3|TRBV9
CASSGREGGTDTQYF
TGTGCCAGCAGCGGTCGGGAGGGGGGCACAGATACGCAGTATTTT
>-|-|15|TRBJ2-5|TRBV7-3
CASSLMRGDSETQYF
TGTGCCAGCAGCTTAATGAGGGGGGACAGCGAGACCCAGTACTTC
>-|-|15|TRBJ2-5|TRBV19
CASSIGRAGSETQYF
TGTGCCAGTAGTATAGGTCGAGCAGGCTCGGAGACCCAGTACTTC
>TRBD2|-|16|TRBJ2-3|TRBV7-2
CASSWGTSGFTDTQYF
TGTGCCAGCAGCTGGGGGACTAGCGGATTCACAGATACGCAGTATTTT
>TRBD2|-|14|TRBJ2-1|TRBV23-1
CASSLGLAGVEQFF
TGCGCCAGCAGTCTAGGACTAGCGGGAGTTGAGCAGTTCTTC
>-|-|15|TRBJ2-2|TRBV4-3
CASSQEGGVTGELFF
TGCGCCAGCAGCCAAGAAGGAGGGGTCACCGGGGAGCTGTTTTTT
>TRBD1|-|14|TRBJ2-7|TRBV18
CASTTGQGAYEQYF
TGTGCCAGCACAACTGGACAGGGGGCCTACGAGCAGTACTTC
>TRBD2|-|18|TRBJ2-7|TRBV19
CASSRTHLAGGTSYEQYF
TGTGCCAGTAGTAGAACCCACCTAGCGGGAGGAACCTCCTACGAGCAGTACTTC
>TRBD2|-|17|TRBJ2-7|TRBV5-6
CASSPKVGLADTYEQYF
TGTGCCAGCAGCCCCAAAGTTGGACTAGCGGACACCTACGAGCAGTACTTC
>-|once|15|TRBJ1-1|TRBV28
CASSSARGAYGEAFF
TGTGCCAGCAGTTCGGCTCGGGGGGCCTACGGTGAAGCTTTCTTT
>-|-|13|TRBJ2-1|TRBV10-1
CASSPDTDNEQFF
TGCGCCAGCAGCCCCGACACCGACAATGAGCAGTTCTTC
>TRBD1|-|14|TRBJ2-1|TRBV2
CASSPGQGLHEQFF
TGTGCCAGCAGCCCCGGACAGGGGCTCCATGAGCAGTTCTTC
>-|-|14|TRBJ1-1|TRBV5-4
CATRSQGRNTEAFF
TGTGCCACCCGGTCCCAGGGAAGGAACACTGAAGCTTTCTTT
>TRBD2|-|14|TRBJ2-7|TRBV6-1
CATTQSSGRNEQYF
TGTGCCACCACTCAGAGTAGCGGGAGAAACGAGCAGTACTTC
>-|-|17|TRBJ2-5|TRBV28
CASSLRGAGSLKETQYF
TGTGCCAGCAGTTTAAGGGGTGCCGGGAGCCTCAAAGAGACCCAGTACTTC
>TRBD1|-|14|TRBJ1-5|TRBV19
CASRPGQAYQPQHF
TGTGCCAGTAGACCGGGACAGGCCTATCAGCCCCAGCATTTT
>-|few|14|TRBJ1-2|TRBV4-1
CASNYPGGPRGYTF
TGCGCCAGCAATTACCCCGGGGGGCCTCGTGGCTACACCTTC
>TRBD1|-|13|TRBJ1-2|TRBV2
CASLDRGLYGYTF
TGTGCCAGCCTTGACAGGGGGCTTTATGGCTACACCTTC
>-|-|14|TRBJ1-1|TRBV7-9
CASSLEAGGTEAFF
TGTGCCAGCAGCTTAGAGGCGGGGGGGACTGAAGCTTTCTTT
>TRBD1|-|13|TRBJ2-7|TRBV29-1
CSVEAQGVYEQYF
TGCAGCGTTGAGGCACAGGGGGTCTACGAGCAGTACTTC
>-|-|15|TRBJ1-6|TRBV7-9
CASSLDRDWSSPLHF
TGTGCCAGCAGCTTAGACCGGGACTGGAGTTCACCCCTCCACTTT
>-|-|13|TRBJ1-1|TRBV6-5
CASSQGLNTEAFF
TGTGCCAGCAGTCAGGGGTTGAACACTGAAGCTTTCTTT
>TRBD2|few|15|TRBJ2-6|TRBV13
CASSLRRGGANVLTF
TGTGCCAGCAGCCTTCGGCGGGGGGGGGCCAACGTCCTGACTTTC
>TRBD1|-|13|TRBJ1-2|TRBV5-1
CASSPDRVDGYTF
TGCGCCAGCAGCCCCGACAGGGTTGATGGCTACACCTTC
>-|-|14|TRBJ2-2|TRBV4-3
CASSQRVDTGELFF
TGCGCCAGCAGCCAAAGAGTTGACACCGGGGAGCTGTTTTTT
>TRBD1|-|17|TRBJ2-2|TRBV7-6
CASSPRRAGGSTGELFF
TGTGCCAGCAGCCCTCGGAGAGCAGGGGGCAGCACCGGGGAGCTGTTTTTT
>TRBD1|-|13|TRBJ2-2|TRBV29-1
CSVGDREWGELFF
TGCAGCGTGGGGGACAGGGAATGGGGGGAGCTGTTTTTT